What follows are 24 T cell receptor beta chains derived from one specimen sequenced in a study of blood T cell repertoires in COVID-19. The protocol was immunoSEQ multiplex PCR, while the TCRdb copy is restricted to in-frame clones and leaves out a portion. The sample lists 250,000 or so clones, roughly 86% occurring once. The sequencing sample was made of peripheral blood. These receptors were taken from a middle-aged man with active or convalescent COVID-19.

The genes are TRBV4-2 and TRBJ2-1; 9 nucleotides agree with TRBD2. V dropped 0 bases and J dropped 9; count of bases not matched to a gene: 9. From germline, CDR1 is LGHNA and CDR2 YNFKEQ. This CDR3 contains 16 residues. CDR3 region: CASSQDTGGGGPEQFF. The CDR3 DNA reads TGTGCCAGCAGCCAAGACACGGGCGGGGGGGGACCTGAGCAGTTCTTC.

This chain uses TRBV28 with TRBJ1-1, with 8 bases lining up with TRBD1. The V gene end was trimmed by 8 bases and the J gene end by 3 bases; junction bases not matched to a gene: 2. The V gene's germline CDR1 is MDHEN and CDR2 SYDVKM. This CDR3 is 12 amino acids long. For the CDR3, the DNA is TGTGCCAGCGGACAGGGTTACACTGAAGCTTTCTTT. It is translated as CASGQGYTEAFF.

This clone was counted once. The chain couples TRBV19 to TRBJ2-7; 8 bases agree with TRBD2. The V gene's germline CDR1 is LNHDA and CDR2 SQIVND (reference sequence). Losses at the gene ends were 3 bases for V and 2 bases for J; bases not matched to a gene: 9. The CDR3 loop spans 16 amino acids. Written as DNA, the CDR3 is TGTGCCAGTAGTATTGGGCTAGCGGGTGGGACCTACGAGCAGTACTTC. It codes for CASSIGLAGGTYEQYF.

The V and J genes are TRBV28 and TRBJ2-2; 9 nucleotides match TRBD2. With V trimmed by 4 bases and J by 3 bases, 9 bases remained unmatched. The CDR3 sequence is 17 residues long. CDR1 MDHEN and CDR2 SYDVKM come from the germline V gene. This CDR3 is CASSSDLAGVDTGELFF. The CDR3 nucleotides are TGTGCCAGCAGTTCCGACTTAGCGGGGGTAGACACCGGGGAGCTGTTTTTT. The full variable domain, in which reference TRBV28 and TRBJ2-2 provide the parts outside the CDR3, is DVKVTQSSRYLVKRTGEKVFLECVQDMDHENMFWYRQDPGLGLRLIYFSYDVKMKEKGDIPEGYSVSREKKERFSLILESASTNQTSMYLCASSSDLAGVDTGELFFGEGSRLTVL.

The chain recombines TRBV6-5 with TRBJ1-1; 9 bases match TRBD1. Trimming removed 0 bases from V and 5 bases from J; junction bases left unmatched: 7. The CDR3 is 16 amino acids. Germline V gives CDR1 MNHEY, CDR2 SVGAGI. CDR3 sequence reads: CASSYSFGTGHTEAFF. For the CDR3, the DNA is TGTGCCAGCAGTTACTCCTTCGGGACAGGGCATACTGAAGCTTTCTTT.

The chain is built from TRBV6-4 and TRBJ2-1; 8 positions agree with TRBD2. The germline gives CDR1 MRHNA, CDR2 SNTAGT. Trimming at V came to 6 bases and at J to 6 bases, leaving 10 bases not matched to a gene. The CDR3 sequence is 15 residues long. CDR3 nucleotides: TGTGCCAGCAGCGAACGGGGGGGGAAAGCCAATGAGCAGTTCTTC. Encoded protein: CASSERGGKANEQFF.

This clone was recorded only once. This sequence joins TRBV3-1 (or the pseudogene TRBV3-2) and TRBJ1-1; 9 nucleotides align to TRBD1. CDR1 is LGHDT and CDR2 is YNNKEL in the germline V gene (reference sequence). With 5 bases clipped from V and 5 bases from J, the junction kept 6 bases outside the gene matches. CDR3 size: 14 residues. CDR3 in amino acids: CASSEGQGETEAFF. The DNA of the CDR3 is TGTGCCAGCAGCGAGGGACAGGGTGAGACTGAAGCTTTCTTT.

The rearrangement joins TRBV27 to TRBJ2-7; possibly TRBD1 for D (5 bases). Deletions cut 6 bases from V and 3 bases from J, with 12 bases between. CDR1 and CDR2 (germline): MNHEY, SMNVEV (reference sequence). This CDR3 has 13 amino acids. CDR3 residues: CASSQTVSYEQYF. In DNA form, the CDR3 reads TGTGCCAGCAGCCAGACAGTTAGCTACGAGCAGTACTTC.

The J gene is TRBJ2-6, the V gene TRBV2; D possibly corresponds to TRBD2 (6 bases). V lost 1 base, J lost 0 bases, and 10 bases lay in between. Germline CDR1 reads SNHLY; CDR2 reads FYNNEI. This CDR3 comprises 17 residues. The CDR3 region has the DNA TGTGCCAGCAGTGAAGACGGGGGTGGCTCTGGGGCCAACGTCCTGACTTTC. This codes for CASSEDGGGSGANVLTF.

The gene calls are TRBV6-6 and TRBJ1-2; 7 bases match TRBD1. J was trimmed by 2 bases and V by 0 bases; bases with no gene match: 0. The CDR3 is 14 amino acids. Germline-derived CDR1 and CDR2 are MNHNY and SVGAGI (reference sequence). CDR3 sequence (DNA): TGTGCCAGCAGTTACTCGGACAGGAACTATGGCTACACCTTC. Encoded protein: CASSYSDRNYGYTF.

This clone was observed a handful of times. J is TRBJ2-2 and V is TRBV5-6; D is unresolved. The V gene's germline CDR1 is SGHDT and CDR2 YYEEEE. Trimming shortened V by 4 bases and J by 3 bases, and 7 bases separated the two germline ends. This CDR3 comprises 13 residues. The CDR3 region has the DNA TGTGCCAGCAGCCCCTATGACACCGGGGAGCTGTTTTTT. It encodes CASSPYDTGELFF.

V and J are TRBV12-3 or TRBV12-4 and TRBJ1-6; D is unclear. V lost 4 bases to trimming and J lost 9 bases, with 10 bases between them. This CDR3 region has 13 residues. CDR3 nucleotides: TGTGCCAGCAGTTATTCGACGGGTTCACCCCTCCACTTT. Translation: CASSYSTGSPLHF.

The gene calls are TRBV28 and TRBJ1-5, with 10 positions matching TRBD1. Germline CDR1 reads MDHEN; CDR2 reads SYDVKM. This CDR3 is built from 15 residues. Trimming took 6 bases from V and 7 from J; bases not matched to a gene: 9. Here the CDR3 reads CASSNEDRGRQPQHF. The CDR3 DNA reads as TGTGCCAGCAGCAATGAGGACAGGGGGAGGCAGCCCCAGCATTTT.

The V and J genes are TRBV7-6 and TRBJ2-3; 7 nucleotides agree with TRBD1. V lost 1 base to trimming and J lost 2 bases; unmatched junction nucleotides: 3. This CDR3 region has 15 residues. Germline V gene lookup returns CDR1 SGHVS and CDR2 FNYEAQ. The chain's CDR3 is CASSLGTGDTDTQYF. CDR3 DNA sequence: TGTGCCAGCAGCTTAGGAACAGGGGACACAGATACGCAGTATTTT. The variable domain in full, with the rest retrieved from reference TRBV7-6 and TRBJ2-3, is GAGVSQSPRYKVTKRGQDVALRCDPISGHVSLYWYRQALGQGPEFLTYFNYEAQQDKSGLPNDRFSAERPEGSISTLTIQRTEQRDSAMYRCASSLGTGDTDTQYFGPGTRLTVL.

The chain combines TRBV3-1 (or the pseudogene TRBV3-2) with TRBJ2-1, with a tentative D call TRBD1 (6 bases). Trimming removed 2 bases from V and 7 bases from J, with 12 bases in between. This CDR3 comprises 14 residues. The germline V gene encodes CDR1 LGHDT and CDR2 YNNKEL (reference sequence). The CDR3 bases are TGTGCCAGCAGCCAATTCTCAGGGGAAAATGAGCAGTTCTTC. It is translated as CASSQFSGENEQFF.

CDR3 residues: CASSILTGEGEKLFF. The CDR3 region has the DNA TGTGCCAGTAGTATATTGACAGGGGAGGGTGAAAAACTGTTTTTT. This rearrangement joins TRBV19 to TRBJ1-4, with TRBD1 identical over 8 bases. Unmatched junction bases numbered 6, after V lost 2 bases and J lost 7 bases. The CDR3 length is 15 residues. The germline gives CDR1 LNHDA, CDR2 SQIVND (reference sequence). Full variable domain (outside the CDR3, taken from reference TRBV19 and TRBJ1-4): DGGITQSPKYLFRKEGQNVTLSCEQNLNHDAMYWYRQDPGQGLRLIYYSQIVNDFQKGDIAEGYSVSREKKESFPLTVTSAQKNPTAFYLCASSILTGEGEKLFFGSGTQLSVL.

The CDR3 nucleotides read TGTGCCACCAGTGACCCTAGGACAGGGGGCGTAGATACGCAGTATTTT. Translated: CATSDPRTGGVDTQYF. This chain joins TRBV24-1 and TRBJ2-3; 11 bases are shared with TRBD1. The CDR3 loop spans 16 amino acids. V lost 4 bases, J lost 5 bases, and 7 bases stayed unmatched. Germline V gene lookup returns CDR1 KGHDR and CDR2 SFDVKD.

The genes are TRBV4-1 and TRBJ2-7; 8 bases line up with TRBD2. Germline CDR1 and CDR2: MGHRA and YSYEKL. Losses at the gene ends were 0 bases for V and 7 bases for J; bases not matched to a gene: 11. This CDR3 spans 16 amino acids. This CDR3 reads CASSQELSRSGGEQYF. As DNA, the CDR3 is TGCGCCAGCAGCCAAGAATTGTCCAGGTCGGGAGGGGAGCAGTACTTC.

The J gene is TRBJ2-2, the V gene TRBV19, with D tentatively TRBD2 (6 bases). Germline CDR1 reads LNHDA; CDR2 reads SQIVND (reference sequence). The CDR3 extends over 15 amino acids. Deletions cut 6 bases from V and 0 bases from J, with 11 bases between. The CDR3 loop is CASRRGTANTGELFF. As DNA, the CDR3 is TGTGCCAGTAGGCGCGGGACGGCGAACACCGGGGAGCTGTTTTTT. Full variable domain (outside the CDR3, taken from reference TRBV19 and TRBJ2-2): DGGITQSPKYLFRKEGQNVTLSCEQNLNHDAMYWYRQDPGQGLRLIYYSQIVNDFQKGDIAEGYSVSREKKESFPLTVTSAQKNPTAFYLCASRRGTANTGELFFGEGSRLTVL.

CDR3 protein: CASSSLAGVGETQYF. The CDR3 DNA follows: TGTGCCAGCAGCTCACTAGCGGGAGTTGGGGAGACCCAGTACTTC. The chain joins TRBV7-9 to TRBJ2-5; TRBD2 aligns across 11 bases. CDR3 size: 15 residues. Germline assignment: CDR1 SEHNR and CDR2 FQNEAQ (reference sequence). V dropped 4 bases and J dropped 5; count of bases not matched to a gene: 6.

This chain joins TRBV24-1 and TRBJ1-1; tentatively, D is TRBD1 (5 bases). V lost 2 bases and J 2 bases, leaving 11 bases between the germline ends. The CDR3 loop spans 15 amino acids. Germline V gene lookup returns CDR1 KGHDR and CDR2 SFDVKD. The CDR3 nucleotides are TGTGCCACCAGTGATTCATCCAGGGCAAACACTGAAGCTTTCTTT. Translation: CATSDSSRANTEAFF.

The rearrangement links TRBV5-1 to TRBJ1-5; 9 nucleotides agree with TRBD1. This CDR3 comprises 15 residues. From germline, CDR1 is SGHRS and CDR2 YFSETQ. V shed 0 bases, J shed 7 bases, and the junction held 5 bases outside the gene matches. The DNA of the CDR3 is TGCGCCAGCAGCTTGGACGGGACAGGGCCGCAGCCCCAGCATTTT. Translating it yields CASSLDGTGPQPQHF.

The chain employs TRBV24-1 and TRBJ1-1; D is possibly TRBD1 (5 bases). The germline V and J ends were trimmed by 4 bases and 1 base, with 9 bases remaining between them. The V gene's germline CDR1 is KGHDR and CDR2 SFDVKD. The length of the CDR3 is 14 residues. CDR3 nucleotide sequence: TGTGCCACCAGTGAACGGGGGAAGAACACTGAAGCTTTCTTT. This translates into CATSERGKNTEAFF.

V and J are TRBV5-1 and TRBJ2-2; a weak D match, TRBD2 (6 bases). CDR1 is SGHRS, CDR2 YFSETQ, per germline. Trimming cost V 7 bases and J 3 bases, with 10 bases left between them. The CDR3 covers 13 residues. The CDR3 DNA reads TGCGCCAGCCGGGAGCAGCACACCGGGGAGCTGTTTTTT. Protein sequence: CASREQHTGELFF.